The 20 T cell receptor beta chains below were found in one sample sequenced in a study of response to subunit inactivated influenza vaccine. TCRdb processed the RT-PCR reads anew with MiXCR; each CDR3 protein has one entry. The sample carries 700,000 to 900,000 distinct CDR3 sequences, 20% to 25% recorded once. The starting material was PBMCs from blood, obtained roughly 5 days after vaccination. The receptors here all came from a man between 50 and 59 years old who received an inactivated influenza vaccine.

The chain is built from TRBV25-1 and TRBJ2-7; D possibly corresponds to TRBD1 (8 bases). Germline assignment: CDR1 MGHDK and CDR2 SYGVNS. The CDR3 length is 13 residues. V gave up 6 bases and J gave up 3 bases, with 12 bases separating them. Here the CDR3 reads CASRQGDYYEQYF. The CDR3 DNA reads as TGTGCCAGCAGACAGGGGGACTACTACGAGCAGTACTTC.

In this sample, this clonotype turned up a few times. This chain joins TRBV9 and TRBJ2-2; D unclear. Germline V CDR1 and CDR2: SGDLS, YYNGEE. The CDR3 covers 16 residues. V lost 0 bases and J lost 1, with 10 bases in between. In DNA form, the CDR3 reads TGTGCCAGCAGCGTAGATCCAGGAGTGAACACCGGGGAGCTGTTTTTT. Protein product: CASSVDPGVNTGELFF.

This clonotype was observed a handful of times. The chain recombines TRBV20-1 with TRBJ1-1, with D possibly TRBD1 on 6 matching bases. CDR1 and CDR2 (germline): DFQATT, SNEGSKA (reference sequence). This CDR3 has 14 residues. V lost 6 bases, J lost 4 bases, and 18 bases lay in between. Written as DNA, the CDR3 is TGCAGTGCGGCCAGAGAGGTAGGGGGCACTGAAGCTTTCTTT. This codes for CSAAREVGGTEAFF.

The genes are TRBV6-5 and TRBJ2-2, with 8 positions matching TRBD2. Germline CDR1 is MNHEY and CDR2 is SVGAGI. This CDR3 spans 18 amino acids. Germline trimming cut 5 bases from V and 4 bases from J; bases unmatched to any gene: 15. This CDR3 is CASSENTGGHFGTGELFF. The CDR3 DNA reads TGTGCCAGCAGTGAGAACACGGGGGGGCACTTTGGCACCGGGGAGCTGTTTTTT.

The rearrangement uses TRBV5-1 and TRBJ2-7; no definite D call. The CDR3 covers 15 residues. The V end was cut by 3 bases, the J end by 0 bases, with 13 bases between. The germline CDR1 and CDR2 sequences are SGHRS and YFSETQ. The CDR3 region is CASSSSWTNSYEQYF. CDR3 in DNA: TGCGCCAGCAGCTCGTCCTGGACCAACTCCTACGAGCAGTACTTC.

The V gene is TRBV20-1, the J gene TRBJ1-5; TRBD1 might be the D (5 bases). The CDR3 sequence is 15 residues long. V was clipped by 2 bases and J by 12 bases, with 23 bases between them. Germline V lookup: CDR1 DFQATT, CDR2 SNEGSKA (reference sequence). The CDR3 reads CSARIPGPTVQFQHF. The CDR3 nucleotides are TGCAGTGCTAGAATACCGGGACCGACCGTCCAGTTCCAGCATTTT.

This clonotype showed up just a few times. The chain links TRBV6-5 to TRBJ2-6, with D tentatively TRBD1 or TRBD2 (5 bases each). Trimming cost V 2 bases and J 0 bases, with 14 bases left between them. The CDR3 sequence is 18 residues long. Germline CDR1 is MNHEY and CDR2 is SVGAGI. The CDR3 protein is CASSYMGVMSSGANVLTF. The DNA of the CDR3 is TGTGCCAGCAGTTACATGGGGGTAATGAGCTCTGGGGCCAACGTCCTGACTTTC.

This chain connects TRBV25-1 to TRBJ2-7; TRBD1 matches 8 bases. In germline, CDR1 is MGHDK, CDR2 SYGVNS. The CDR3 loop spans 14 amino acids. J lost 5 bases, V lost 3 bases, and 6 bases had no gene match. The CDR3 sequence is CASSDGAGGDEQYF. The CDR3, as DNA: TGTGCCAGCAGTGACGGGGCAGGGGGCGACGAGCAGTACTTC.

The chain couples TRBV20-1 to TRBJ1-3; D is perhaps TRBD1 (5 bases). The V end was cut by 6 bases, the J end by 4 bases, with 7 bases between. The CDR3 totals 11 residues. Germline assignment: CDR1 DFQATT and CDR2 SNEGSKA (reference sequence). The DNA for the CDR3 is TGCAGTGCGTGGACAGGAAACACCATATATTTT. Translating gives CSAWTGNTIYF.

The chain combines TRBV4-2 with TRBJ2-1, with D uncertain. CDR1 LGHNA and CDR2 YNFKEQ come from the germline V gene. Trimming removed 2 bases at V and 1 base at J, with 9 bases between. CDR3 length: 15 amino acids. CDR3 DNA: TGTGCCAGCAGCCAAAATTGGGCTTCCTACAATGAGCAGTTCTTC. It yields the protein CASSQNWASYNEQFF.

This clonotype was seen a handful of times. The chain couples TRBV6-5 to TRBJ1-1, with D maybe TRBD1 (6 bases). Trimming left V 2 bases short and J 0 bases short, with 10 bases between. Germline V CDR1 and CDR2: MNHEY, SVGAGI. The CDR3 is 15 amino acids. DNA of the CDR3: TGTGCCAGCAGTTACACGGGACACTTGAACACTGAAGCTTTCTTT. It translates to CASSYTGHLNTEAFF.

CDR3 nucleotides: TGTGCCAGCAGTTACGACAGTACCTACGAGCAGTACTTC. Amino acid sequence: CASSYDSTYEQYF. The J gene is TRBJ2-7, the V gene TRBV6-5, with D possibly being TRBD1 (5 bases). The CDR3 runs 13 residues. V dropped 2 bases and J dropped 2 bases, with 7 bases sitting between them. The V gene's germline CDR1 is MNHEY and CDR2 SVGAGI.

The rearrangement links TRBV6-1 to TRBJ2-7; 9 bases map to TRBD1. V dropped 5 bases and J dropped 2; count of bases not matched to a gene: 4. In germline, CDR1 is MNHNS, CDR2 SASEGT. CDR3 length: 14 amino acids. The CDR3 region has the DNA TGTGCCAGCAGTATAGGGACAGGGCCCTACGAGCAGTACTTC. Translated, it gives CASSIGTGPYEQYF.

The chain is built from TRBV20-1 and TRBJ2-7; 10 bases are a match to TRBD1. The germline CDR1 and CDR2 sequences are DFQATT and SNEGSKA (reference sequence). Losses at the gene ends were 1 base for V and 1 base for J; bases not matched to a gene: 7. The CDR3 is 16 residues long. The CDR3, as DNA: TGCAGTGCTAGAGTGGGACAGGGGTTCGGATCCTACGAGCAGTACTTC. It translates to CSARVGQGFGSYEQYF.

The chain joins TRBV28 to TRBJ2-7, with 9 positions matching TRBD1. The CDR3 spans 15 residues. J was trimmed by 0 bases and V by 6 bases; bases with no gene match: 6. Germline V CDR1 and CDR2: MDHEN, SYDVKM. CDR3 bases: TGTGCCAGCAGCCGTGGGGGACAGGGCTCCTACGAGCAGTACTTC. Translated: CASSRGGQGSYEQYF. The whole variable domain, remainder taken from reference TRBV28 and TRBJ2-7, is DVKVTQSSRYLVKRTGEKVFLECVQDMDHENMFWYRQDPGLGLRLIYFSYDVKMKEKGDIPEGYSVSREKKERFSLILESASTNQTSMYLCASSRGGQGSYEQYFGPGTRLTVT.

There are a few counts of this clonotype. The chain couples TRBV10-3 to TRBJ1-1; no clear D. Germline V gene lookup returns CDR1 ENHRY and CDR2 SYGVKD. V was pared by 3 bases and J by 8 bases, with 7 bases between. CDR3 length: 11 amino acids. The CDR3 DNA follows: TGTGCCATCAGTGATGTGGGCGAAGCTTTCTTT. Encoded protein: CAISDVGEAFF.

CDR3 in amino acids: CASSPLVGETQYF. The CDR3 nucleotides are TGTGCCAGCAGCCCGCTGGTGGGTGAGACCCAGTACTTC. V and J are TRBV7-8 and TRBJ2-5; D unclear. The CDR3 length is 13 residues. Trimming removed 5 bases at V and 5 bases at J, with 12 bases between. Germline-derived CDR1 and CDR2 are SGHVS and FQNEAQ.

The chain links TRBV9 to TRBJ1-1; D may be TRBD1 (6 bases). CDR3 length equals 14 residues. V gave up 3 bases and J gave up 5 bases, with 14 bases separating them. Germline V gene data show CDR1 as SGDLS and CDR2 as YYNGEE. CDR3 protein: CASSATGIRTEAFF. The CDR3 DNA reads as TGTGCCAGCAGCGCAACAGGGATCCGGACTGAAGCTTTCTTT.

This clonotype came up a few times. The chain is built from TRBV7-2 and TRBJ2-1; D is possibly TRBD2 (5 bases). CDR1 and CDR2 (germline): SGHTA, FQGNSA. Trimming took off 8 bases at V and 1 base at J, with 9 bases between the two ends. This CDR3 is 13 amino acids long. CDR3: CASGQRSYNEQFF. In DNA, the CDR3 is TGTGCCAGCGGCCAGCGGTCCTACAATGAGCAGTTCTTC.

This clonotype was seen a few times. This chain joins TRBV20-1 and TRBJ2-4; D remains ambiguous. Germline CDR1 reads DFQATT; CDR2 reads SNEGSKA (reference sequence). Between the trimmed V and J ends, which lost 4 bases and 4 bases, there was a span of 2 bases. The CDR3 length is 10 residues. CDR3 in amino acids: CSAKKNIQYF. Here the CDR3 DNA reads TGCAGTGCTAAGAAAAACATTCAGTACTTC.